This note documents a single TCR beta chain sequence. The target antigen is unknown. The V and J ends lost 2 bases and 6 bases respectively, with 6 bases between them. The germline CDR1 and CDR2 sequences are MNHNY and SVGAGI (reference sequence). The CDR3 loop spans 12 amino acids. This sample is drawn from a study of T cell responses to AZD1222 COVID-19 vaccine. Produced via immunoSEQ multiplex PCR; TCRdb's table is partial and in-frame only. Found here are some 180,000 clones, 85% to 95% of them singletons; the top ten hold roughly 1.7%. The study's findings and limits: Clonal diversity may have been underestimated, and the donors were mostly white British, with more females than males. At baseline, just six AZD1222 recipients tested seropositive. Among vaccine-associated CD4 TCRs, coverage spanned spike, with dominance at 160-218 and 743-854.

This TCR was sampled from an adult who received the AZD1222 COVID-19 vaccine. The genes are TRBV6-6 and TRBJ2-3, with D uncertain. The material sequenced was peripheral blood, taken 28 days after the second AZD1222 dose. This CDR3 reads CASSYPPDTQYF. In DNA, the CDR3 is TGTGCCAGCAGTTACCCTCCCGATACGCAGTATTTT.